These 12 T cell receptor beta chains share one sample of origin, sequenced in a study of T cells after yellow fever vaccination. MiXCR, applied by TCRdb to the 5' RACE reads, yields one record per CDR3 protein. The sample has about 230,000 distinct CDR3 sequences, 6.5% to 7.5% seen once. Sequences were derived from CD4+ T cells sorted from PBMCs, sampled on the day of the yellow fever booster vaccination. These receptors came from a man between 25 and 39 years old who received the YFV17D yellow fever vaccine.

This sequence joins TRBV2 and TRBJ2-2, with D maybe TRBD2 (5 bases). This CDR3 spans 14 amino acids. Trimming pared 8 bases from V and 3 bases from J, leaving 13 bases between. CDR1 SNHLY and CDR2 FYNNEI come from the germline V gene. The CDR3 spells CASDQSGYTGELFF. In nucleotides, the CDR3 is TGTGCCAGCGATCAGTCGGGGTACACCGGGGAGCTGTTTTTT.

Concerning this clonotype itself: A read error may account for a junction end that differs from germline. V is TRBV5-4 and J is TRBJ2-4; tentatively, D is TRBD2 (5 bases). The CDR3 runs 14 residues. CDR1 and CDR2 from the germline V gene are SGHNT and YYREEE (reference sequence). CDR3 loop: CANSPQLEANIQYF. The CDR3 DNA reads as TGTGCCAACAGCCCTCAACTAGAGGCAAACATTCAGTACTTC.

In its sample, this clonotype was seen a few times. V is TRBV12-3 or TRBV12-4 and J is TRBJ2-1, with D uncertain. The CDR3 sequence is 13 residues long. V was trimmed by 5 bases and J by 8 bases, leaving 13 bases between them. DNA for the CDR3: TGTGCCAGCAGTCTTGAGACCCGTTATGAGCAGTTCTTC. Translation: CASSLETRYEQFF.

The V and J genes are TRBV5-1 and TRBJ1-5; D unclear. The V gene lost 4 bases and the J gene lost 6 bases, with 11 bases spanning the gap. The CDR3 consists of 13 residues. Germline V CDR1 and CDR2: SGHRS, YFSETQ. CDR3 sequence reads: CASSEGLGQPQHF. DNA of the CDR3: TGCGCCAGCAGCGAGGGTTTAGGTCAGCCCCAGCATTTT.

This clonotype was counted ten times or more. The gene calls are TRBV7-2 and TRBJ2-5; 11 bases map to TRBD2. This CDR3 is built from 13 residues. The V gene's germline CDR1 is SGHTA and CDR2 FQGNSA. V shed 9 bases, J shed 3 bases, and the junction held 3 bases outside the gene matches. The CDR3 here is CASRLAGKETQYF. CDR3 in DNA: TGTGCCAGTAGACTAGCGGGAAAAGAGACCCAGTACTTC.

As regards this clonotype: A much larger clone is a single base away; this may be a read error. The chain recombines TRBV5-1 with TRBJ2-1; D not resolved. Trimming took off 1 base at V and 5 bases at J, with 13 bases between the two ends. From germline, CDR1 is SGHRS and CDR2 YFSETQ. The CDR3 sequence is 15 residues long. The CDR3, as DNA: TGCGCCAGCAGCTTGACGCCGGGTAGCAACAATGAGCAGTTCTTC. Encoded protein: CASSLTPGSNNEQFF. The full variable domain, rest sourced from reference TRBV5-1 and TRBJ2-1, is KAGVTQTPRYLIKTRGQQVTLSCSPISGHRSVSWYQQTPGQGLQFLFEYFSETQRNKGNFPGRFSGRQFSNSRSEMNVSTLELGDSALYLCASSLTPGSNNEQFFGPGTRLTVL.

This chain links TRBV5-6 with TRBJ1-2; maybe TRBD1 (6 bases). The V end was cut by 1 base, the J end by 5 bases, with 15 bases between. This CDR3 region has 15 residues. Germline lookup yields CDR1 SGHDT and CDR2 YYEEEE. CDR3 DNA sequence: TGTGCCAGCAGCTTGCGGTCCGGACAGCCTTATGGCTACACCTTC. It encodes CASSLRSGQPYGYTF.

This clonotype appeared many times. The gene calls are TRBV12-3 or TRBV12-4 and TRBJ2-2; 8 bases are shared with TRBD1. This CDR3 is built from 14 residues. V gave up 6 bases and J gave up 7 bases; unmatched junction bases: 7. The CDR3 sequence: CASSWTGFGGELFF. CDR3 coding DNA: TGTGCCAGCAGCTGGACAGGGTTCGGCGGGGAGCTGTTTTTT.

This clonotype was counted a few times. The V call is TRBV27, the J call TRBJ1-5, with D tentatively TRBD1 (6 bases). The V gene lost 5 bases and the J gene lost 10 bases, with 15 bases spanning the gap. In germline, CDR1 is MNHEY, CDR2 SMNVEV (reference sequence). CDR3 length: 13 residues. The CDR3 nucleotides read TGTGCCAGCAGTCCCATCAGGGGACGTCCCCAGCATTTT. As protein: CASSPIRGRPQHF.

This clonotype was picked up many times. The chain has TRBV28 and TRBJ2-1; possible D gene TRBD1, 7 bases. The V end lost 6 bases, the J end lost 1 base, and 13 bases lay between the germline ends. This CDR3 comprises 15 residues. Germline V gives CDR1 MDHEN, CDR2 SYDVKM. The CDR3 region is CASSRAGQSYNEQFF. As DNA, the CDR3 is TGTGCCAGCAGCCGCGCGGGACAGTCCTACAATGAGCAGTTCTTC.

The chain has TRBV14 and TRBJ2-5; TRBD2 matches at 9 bases. The CDR3 runs 19 residues. V lost 4 bases and J lost 5; bases outside the gene matches: 20. Germline loops: CDR1 SGHDN, CDR2 FVKESK. The CDR3 here is CASSPRLGRAGGLPETQYF. Here the CDR3 DNA reads TGTGCCAGCAGCCCCCGGCTCGGGAGAGCGGGAGGTCTACCCGAGACCCAGTACTTC.

V usage is TRBV19 and J usage is TRBJ2-3; TRBD1 might be the D (5 bases). The CDR3 length is 15 residues. Germline V gene lookup returns CDR1 LNHDA and CDR2 SQIVND (reference sequence). V gave up 8 bases and J gave up 0 bases, with 15 bases separating them. CDR3: CASGADRASTDTQYF. The DNA for the CDR3 is TGTGCCAGTGGAGCCGACAGAGCCAGCACAGATACGCAGTATTTT.